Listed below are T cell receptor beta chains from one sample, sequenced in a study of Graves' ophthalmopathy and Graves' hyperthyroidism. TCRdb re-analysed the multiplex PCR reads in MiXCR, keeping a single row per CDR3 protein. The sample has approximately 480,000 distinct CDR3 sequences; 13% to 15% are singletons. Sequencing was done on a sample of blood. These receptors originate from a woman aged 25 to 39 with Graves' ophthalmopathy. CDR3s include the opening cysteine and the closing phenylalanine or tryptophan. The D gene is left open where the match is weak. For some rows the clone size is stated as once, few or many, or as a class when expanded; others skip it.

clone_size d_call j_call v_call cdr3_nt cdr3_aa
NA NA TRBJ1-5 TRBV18 TGTGCCAGCTCACAACGGACAGATCAGCCCCAGCATTTT CASSQRTDQPQHF
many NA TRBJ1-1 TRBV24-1 TGTGCCACCAGAGGAAGGGGGACTGAAGCTTTCTTT CATRGRGTEAFF
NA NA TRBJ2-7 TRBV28 TGTGCCAGCAGTTTCTTTCGGGGAACCTACGAGCAGTACTTC CASSFFRGTYEQYF
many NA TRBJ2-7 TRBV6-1 TGTGCCAGCAGGGACCAGACTCTAAGAACCTACGAGCAGTACTTC CASRDQTLRTYEQYF
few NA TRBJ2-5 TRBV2 TGTGCCAGCAGCGCCCAGGATTTCCTCCGGGAGACCCAGTACTTC CASSAQDFLRETQYF
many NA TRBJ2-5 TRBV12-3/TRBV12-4 TGTGCCAGTAGGAGGGCGGGCAGGAAAGAGACCCAGTACTTC CASRRAGRKETQYF
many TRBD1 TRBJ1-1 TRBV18 TGTGCCAGCTCACCTTCCGGGACAGGGTTGGTCACTGAAGCTTTCTTT CASSPSGTGLVTEAFF
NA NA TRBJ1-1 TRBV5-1 TGCGCCAGCAGCTTGGCGGGCAGGGCAGCTTTCTTT CASSLAGRAAFF
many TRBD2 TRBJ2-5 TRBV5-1 TGCGCCAGCAGCTCGCTGCGGGGGGGACAAGAGACCCAGTACTTC CASSSLRGGQETQYF
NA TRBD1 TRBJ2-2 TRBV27 TGTGCCAGCAGTTTACCGGGACAGGGGGCCGACACCGGGGAGCTGTTTTTT CASSLPGQGADTGELFF
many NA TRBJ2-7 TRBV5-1 TGCGCCAGCGGCCACGGAGGAGGGTACGAGCAGTACTTC CASGHGGGYEQYF
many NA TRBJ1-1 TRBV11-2 TGTGCCAGCAGCCCACGGACCGCGACTAGGAACACTGAAGCTTTCTTT CASSPRTATRNTEAFF
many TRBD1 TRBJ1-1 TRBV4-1 TGCGCCAGCAGCCGGACCCGGGACAGGGGGCCGGTGAGGGCTTTCTTT CASSRTRDRGPVRAFF
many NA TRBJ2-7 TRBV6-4 TGTGCCAGCAGTGCCCAAGGTCACTTATCTACTTATAGGAGGGACTACGAGCAGTACTTC CASSAQGHLSTYRRDYEQYF
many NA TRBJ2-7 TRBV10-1 TGCGCCACCAGCCTAGGTCCCGCTACCGAGCAGTACTTC CATSLGPATEQYF
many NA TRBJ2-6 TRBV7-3 TGTGCCAGCAGGGTAGGCTCTGGGGCCAACGTCCTGACTTTC CASRVGSGANVLTF
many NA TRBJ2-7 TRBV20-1 TGCAGTGCTAGAGATGAACGGTTTTACGAGCAGTACTTC CSARDERFYEQYF
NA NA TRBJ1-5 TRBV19 TGTGCCAGTAGGAGCGGGGGGCAGGATCAGCCCCAGCATTTT CASRSGGQDQPQHF
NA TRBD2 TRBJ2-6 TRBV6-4 TGTGCCAGCAGTGAGGGGGGGGCTGGGGCCAACGTCCTGACTTTC CASSEGGAGANVLTF
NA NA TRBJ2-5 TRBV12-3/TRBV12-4 TGTGCCAGCCATTCAGGGGTACAAGAGACCCAGTACTTC CASHSGVQETQYF
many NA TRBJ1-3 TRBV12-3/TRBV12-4 TGTGCCAGCAGTTTATACTCGGTCAGGTCTGGAAACACCATATATTTT CASSLYSVRSGNTIYF
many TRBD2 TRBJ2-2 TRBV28 TGTGCCAGCAGTTTTTCGGGGGGACGGACCGGGGAGCTGTTTTTT CASSFSGGRTGELFF
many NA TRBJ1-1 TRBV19 TGTGCCAGTAGCCTCGCAGACAGTCCAGGCACTGAAGCTTTCTTT CASSLADSPGTEAFF
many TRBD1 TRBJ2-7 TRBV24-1 TGTGCCACCAGGGGACAGGGAGACAACGAGCAGTACTTC CATRGQGDNEQYF
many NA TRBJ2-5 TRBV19 TGTGCCAGTAGTATCCGGCAGCAAGAGACCCAGTACTTC CASSIRQQETQYF